The 7 T cell receptor beta chains in this list originate from one sample, sequenced in a study of blood T cell repertoires in COVID-19. Generated by immunoSEQ multiplex PCR, the TCRdb table keeps only in-frame clones and is missing some. The sample lists about 140,000 clones, about 77% seen once, with roughly 9% in the top ten. The sequenced material came from peripheral blood. All receptors come from a woman aged 45-65 years with active or convalescent COVID-19.

V gene TRBV19 combines with J gene TRBJ2-2, with TRBD2 matching 7 bases. V was pared by 6 bases and J by 6 bases, with 7 bases of the junction left unmatched. Per the germline V gene, CDR1 is LNHDA and CDR2 is SQIVND (reference sequence). The CDR3 has 14 residues. In DNA, the CDR3 is TGTGCCAGTAGATCCGGACTAGTTTCCGGGGAGCTGTTTTTT. It codes for CASRSGLVSGELFF.

The V and J genes are TRBV3-1 (or the pseudogene TRBV3-2) and TRBJ1-2; no reliable D call. V gave up 1 base and J gave up 0 bases, with 9 bases separating them. CDR1 and CDR2 (germline): LGHDT, YNNKEL (reference sequence). The CDR3 covers 15 residues. Here the CDR3 DNA reads TGTGCCAGCAGCCAAGGGCAGGCCGCTAACTATGGCTACACCTTC. Translated, it gives CASSQGQAANYGYTF.

The chain couples TRBV4-3 to TRBJ2-1; TRBD2 is a possible D gene (6 bases). The V end lost 1 base, the J end lost 7 bases, and 8 bases lay between the germline ends. Germline values: CDR1 LGHNA, CDR2 YSLEER. This CDR3 contains 13 residues. The CDR3 reads CASSQGTNNEQFF. In DNA, the CDR3 is TGCGCCAGCAGCCAAGGGACTAATAATGAGCAGTTCTTC.

V gene TRBV6-6 combines with J gene TRBJ1-4; 10 nucleotides line up with TRBD1. The length of the CDR3 is 15 residues. Germline trimming cut 5 bases from V and 8 bases from J; bases unmatched to any gene: 8. Germline assignment: CDR1 MNHNY and CDR2 SVGAGI (reference sequence). CDR3 coding DNA: TGTGCCAGCAGTCTCCGACAGGGGGCGGGGGAAAAACTGTTTTTT. It encodes CASSLRQGAGEKLFF.

J is TRBJ2-1 and V is TRBV30, with 9 bases identical to TRBD2. The CDR3 consists of 14 residues. CDR1 GTSNPN and CDR2 SVGIG come from the germline V gene (reference sequence). The J segment lost 0 bases and the V segment lost 8 bases, leaving 5 bases of the junction unmatched. The CDR3: CAVKREVSYNEQFF. DNA for the CDR3: TGTGCCGTGAAGCGGGAGGTCTCCTACAATGAGCAGTTCTTC. Using reference TRBV30 and TRBJ2-1 for the parts outside the CDR3, the full variable domain is SQTIHQWPATLVQPVGSPLSLECTVEGTSNPNLYWYRQAAGRGLQLLFYSVGIGQISSEVPQNLSASRPQDRQFILSSKKLLLSDSGFYLCAVKREVSYNEQFFGPGTRLTVL.

The chain uses TRBV7-2 and TRBJ2-1; 10 positions match TRBD1. Germline V gives CDR1 SGHTA, CDR2 FQGNSA. The CDR3 has 15 amino acids. J gave up 6 bases and V 7 bases, and 9 bases lay outside the gene matches. CDR3 in amino acids: CASTLPGQGSNEQFF. Written as DNA, the CDR3 is TGTGCCAGCACCCTGCCGGGACAGGGGAGCAATGAGCAGTTCTTC.

The chain couples TRBV19 to TRBJ1-4, with 7 nucleotides matching TRBD1. V lost 7 bases, J lost 5 bases, and 7 bases stayed unmatched. The CDR3 is 14 residues long. CDR1 is LNHDA and CDR2 is SQIVND in the germline V gene (reference sequence). The CDR3 sequence: CASNDRAGNEKLFF. In DNA, the CDR3 is TGTGCCAGTAATGACAGGGCTGGGAATGAAAAACTGTTTTTT.